One and the same sample provided the 20 T cell receptor beta chains below, sequenced in a study of T cell responses to AZD1222 COVID-19 vaccine. Profiled with immunoSEQ multiplex PCR; TCRdb holds only in-frame clones, not every one. The repertoire includes more than 150,000 clones, about 91% of them detected once, and 0.4% to 0.5% sits in the top ten. Sequenced material: peripheral blood, taken on day 0 of AZD1222 vaccination. The source is an adult in good health.

The genes are TRBV7-3 and TRBJ2-5, with no clear D. Germline CDR1 reads SGHTA; CDR2 reads FQGTGA. V was pared by 5 bases and J by 0 bases, with 13 bases between. This CDR3 comprises 15 residues. The CDR3 sequence is CASSPNSLYQETQYF. CDR3 bases: TGTGCCAGCAGCCCCAACTCATTGTACCAAGAGACCCAGTACTTC. The full variable domain, completed using reference TRBV7-3 and TRBJ2-5, is GAGVSQTPSNKVTEKGKYVELRCDPISGHTALYWYRQSLGQGPEFLIYFQGTGAADDSGLPNDRFFAVRPEGSVSTLKIQRTERGDSAVYLCASSPNSLYQETQYFGPGTRLLVL.

This clone was seen a few times. V usage is TRBV2 and J usage is TRBJ1-6; TRBD1 matches at 7 bases. J gave up 6 bases and V 3 bases, and 2 bases lay outside the gene matches. The CDR3 consists of 14 residues. Per the germline V gene, CDR1 is SNHLY and CDR2 is FYNNEI. As DNA, the CDR3 is TGTGCCAGCAGTGAGAGACAGGGTAATTCACCCCTCCACTTT. The encoded protein is CASSERQGNSPLHF.

This chain joins TRBV18 and TRBJ2-7, with TRBD1 as a possible D gene (5 bases). V was cut by 4 bases and J by 3 bases, with 10 bases left in between. Germline-derived CDR1 and CDR2 are KGHSH and LQKENI. This CDR3 has 13 amino acids. CDR3 protein: CASSLSDIYEQYF. DNA for the CDR3: TGTGCCAGCTCACTCTCGGACATCTACGAGCAGTACTTC.

The genes are TRBV29-1 and TRBJ2-2; D perhaps matches TRBD2 (6 bases). CDR1 SQVTM and CDR2 ANQGSEA come from the germline V gene. The CDR3 is 11 amino acids. The V and J ends lost 7 bases and 3 bases respectively, with 6 bases between them. CDR3 sequence: CSAGDTGELFF. In nucleotides, the CDR3 is TGCAGCGCGGGGGACACCGGGGAGCTGTTTTTT.

V gene TRBV7-9 combines with J gene TRBJ2-5; possibly TRBD1 or TRBD2 for D (7 bases each). Germline V gene lookup returns CDR1 SEHNR and CDR2 FQNEAQ (reference sequence). CDR3 size: 15 residues. V was cut by 3 bases and J by 5 bases, with 16 bases left in between. The CDR3 DNA reads TGTGCCAGCAGCTTCGCCGCTCAGGGGGGGGAGACCCAGTACTTC. Residues: CASSFAAQGGETQYF.

The chain joins TRBV2 to TRBJ2-3; D is undetermined. The germline gives CDR1 SNHLY, CDR2 FYNNEI. The ends were cut back, 5 bases at V and 5 bases at J, with 5 bases in the middle. CDR3 length: 11 residues. CDR3 coding DNA: TGTGCCAGCAGTCCGATAGATACGCAGTATTTT. Translating it yields CASSPIDTQYF.

V and J are TRBV5-1 and TRBJ2-7, with TRBD2 as a possible D gene (6 bases). The germline V gene has CDR1 SGHRS and CDR2 YFSETQ. Deletions cut 0 bases from V and 3 bases from J, with 10 bases between. The CDR3 extends over 14 amino acids. CDR3 in amino acids: CASSLGAGIYEQYF. CDR3 DNA sequence: TGCGCCAGCAGCTTGGGGGCGGGGATCTACGAGCAGTACTTC.

V usage is TRBV14 and J usage is TRBJ1-3, with a tentative D call TRBD1 (6 bases). V dropped 2 bases and J dropped 4 bases, with 24 bases sitting between them. This CDR3 has 19 amino acids. Germline V gives CDR1 SGHDN, CDR2 FVKESK. The CDR3 loop reads CASSQSPVDGPRGGNTIYF. The CDR3 DNA is TGTGCCAGCAGCCAATCCCCCGTGGACGGCCCGAGGGGGGGAAACACCATATATTTT.

This clone was found a few times. In nucleotides, the CDR3 is TGTGCCAGCCGGGGGGCAGGGATTGTGGGTGGCTACACCTTC. Protein sequence: CASRGAGIVGGYTF. J is TRBJ1-2 and V is TRBV28, with a possible D match to TRBD1 (6 bases). Germline lookup yields CDR1 MDHEN and CDR2 SYDVKM. The CDR3 is made up of 14 amino acids. Trimming took off 8 bases at V and 7 bases at J, with 20 bases between the two ends.

The chain is built from TRBV9 and TRBJ2-5; 9 bases are a match to TRBD2. The CDR3 extends over 15 amino acids. V gave up 0 bases and J gave up 2 bases; unmatched junction bases: 2. Germline loops: CDR1 SGDLS, CDR2 YYNGEE. This chain's CDR3 is CASSVVAGGQETQYF. The CDR3 DNA follows: TGTGCCAGCAGCGTAGTTGCGGGGGGGCAAGAGACCCAGTACTTC. The entire variable domain, with the rest obtained from reference TRBV9 and TRBJ2-5, is as follows: DSGVTQTPKHLITATGQRVTLRCSPRSGDLSVYWYQQSLDQGLQFLIQYYNGEERAKGNILERFSAQQFPDLHSELNLSSLELGDSALYFCASSVVAGGQETQYFGPGTRLLVL.

The rearrangement joins TRBV7-3 to TRBJ2-3; 8 bases match TRBD2. The CDR3 has 16 residues. The V gene end was trimmed by 5 bases and the J gene end by 0 bases; junction bases not matched to a gene: 7. Germline loops: CDR1 SGHTA, CDR2 FQGTGA. The CDR3 sequence: CASSRGAGGSTDTQYF. Written as DNA, the CDR3 is TGTGCCAGCAGCCGAGGGGCGGGGGGTAGCACAGATACGCAGTATTTT.

The chain employs TRBV6-1 and TRBJ1-5; D uncertain. Germline V gene sequence: CDR1 MNHNS, CDR2 SASEGT. The germline V and J ends were trimmed by 2 bases and 6 bases, with 14 bases remaining between them. This CDR3 spans 15 amino acids. CDR3 sequence (DNA): TGTGCCAGCAGTGAATGGGGAAAGTTAGGTCAGCCCCAGCATTTT. Translating gives CASSEWGKLGQPQHF.

The chain is built from TRBV7-2 and TRBJ2-3, with 9 bases identical to TRBD1. With 2 bases clipped from V and 5 bases from J, the junction kept 8 bases outside the gene matches. CDR1 and CDR2 (germline): SGHTA, FQGNSA. The CDR3 sequence is 16 residues long. The CDR3 DNA reads as TGTGCCAGCAGCTTAAGTGGGGACAGGGCCGAAGATACGCAGTATTTT. It codes for CASSLSGDRAEDTQYF.

The chain couples TRBV7-9 to TRBJ1-1; D gene unclear. This CDR3 comprises 13 residues. Trimming shortened V by 1 base and J by 7 bases, and 10 bases separated the two germline ends. Germline values: CDR1 SEHNR, CDR2 FQNEAQ (reference sequence). This CDR3 reads CASSLGAGREAFF. In DNA, the CDR3 is TGTGCCAGCAGCTTAGGGGCAGGACGTGAAGCTTTCTTT. Full variable domain (rest looked up from reference TRBV7-9 and TRBJ1-1): DTGVSQNPRHKITKRGQNVTFRCDPISEHNRLYWYRQTLGQGPEFLTYFQNEAQLEKSRLLSDRFSAERPKGSFSTLEIQRTEQGDSAMYLCASSLGAGREAFFGQGTRLTVV.

The V call is TRBV5-1, the J call TRBJ1-1; no clear D gene. Germline V gene data show CDR1 as SGHRS and CDR2 as YFSETQ. This CDR3 contains 13 residues. Deletions cut 2 bases from V and 1 base from J, with 6 bases between. The CDR3 region is CASSFGQNTEAFF. CDR3 DNA: TGCGCCAGCAGCTTCGGTCAGAACACTGAAGCTTTCTTT.

This chain joins TRBV9 and TRBJ1-5; the D gene is possibly TRBD1 (6 bases). The germline V gene has CDR1 SGDLS and CDR2 YYNGEE. Trimming left V 5 bases short and J 1 base short, with 13 bases between. The CDR3 consists of 15 residues. The CDR3 region is CASSTEQGSNQPQHF. The CDR3 bases are TGTGCCAGCAGTACAGAACAGGGAAGCAATCAGCCCCAGCATTTT.

The V call is TRBV3-1 (or the pseudogene TRBV3-2), the J call TRBJ1-3; D not resolved. Germline values: CDR1 LGHDT, CDR2 YNNKEL (reference sequence). The CDR3 has 15 residues. The V end was cut by 1 base, the J end by 1 base, with 8 bases between. This CDR3 reads CASSQGVNSGNTIYF. For the CDR3, the DNA is TGTGCCAGCAGCCAAGGGGTAAATTCTGGAAACACCATATATTTT.

This chain joins TRBV11-3 and TRBJ2-1, with 9 nucleotides matching TRBD2. Trimming took 5 bases from V and 7 from J; bases not matched to a gene: 15. Per the germline V gene, CDR1 is SGHNT and CDR2 is YENEEA. CDR3 length: 17 amino acids. The CDR3 DNA sequence: TGTGCCAGCAGCCCATCCCAACTAGCGGGCTTCCTAAATGAGCAGTTCTTC. Amino acids: CASSPSQLAGFLNEQFF. The full variable domain, its missing parts supplied by reference TRBV11-3 and TRBJ2-1, is EAGVVQSPRYKIIEKKQPVAFWCNPISGHNTLYWYLQNLGQGPELLIRYENEEAVDDSQLPKDRFSAERLKGVDSTLKIQPAELGDSAVYLCASSPSQLAGFLNEQFFGPGTRLTVL.

The gene calls are TRBV5-1 and TRBJ1-1; the D gene is possibly TRBD1 (6 bases). The CDR3 is 15 amino acids. The germline V gene encodes CDR1 SGHRS and CDR2 YFSETQ. Deletions cut 4 bases from V and 4 bases from J, with 17 bases between. CDR3: CASSITGRGVTEAFF. For the CDR3, the DNA is TGCGCCAGCAGCATCACAGGGAGAGGGGTCACTGAAGCTTTCTTT.

The chain has TRBV7-2 and TRBJ2-5; D is ambiguous. Germline values: CDR1 SGHTA, CDR2 FQGNSA. The CDR3 length is 14 residues. Trimming shortened V by 5 bases and J by 1 base, and 11 bases separated the two germline ends. Here the CDR3 DNA reads TGTGCCAGCAGCCCTGAGTGGGGCCAAGAGACCCAGTACTTC. This gives the protein CASSPEWGQETQYF.